These 4 T cell receptor beta chains were sequenced from one sample in a study of T cell responses to AZD1222 COVID-19 vaccine (dated by TCRdb to about 2021). The time point label on this specimen signifies: baseline before first vaccination. Library preparation employed the immunoSEQ multiplex PCR assay. The source is immuneACCESS, and TCRdb retained only in-frame sequences with V and J called. Part of the clones is not carried over; for the studies checked, unresolved V genes explain less than half of this, and the remainder is unexplained. This sample is represented by more than 70,000 clones; 85% of them were singletons. The ten largest clonotypes hold about an eighth of the sample. The starting material was peripheral blood, obtained on day 0 of AZD1222 vaccination. The receptors stem from an adult in good health.

The chain uses TRBV3-1 (or the pseudogene TRBV3-2) and TRBJ1-2; D unclear. The CDR3 runs to 13 residues. CDR1 and CDR2 from the germline V gene are LGHDT and YNNKEL (reference sequence). V lost 4 bases to trimming and J lost 4 bases, with 10 bases between them. The CDR3, as DNA: TGTGCCAGCAGCCCCCGGTTGTCCTATGGCTACACCTTC. Translated: CASSPRLSYGYTF.

The chain carries TRBV7-9 and TRBJ1-4; 7 bases are a match to TRBD1. Germline loops: CDR1 SEHNR, CDR2 FQNEAQ (reference sequence). This CDR3 spans 14 amino acids. V shed 6 bases and J 8 bases; nucleotides not matched to a gene: 9. The CDR3 loop reads CASSRDRDEEKLFF. CDR3 coding DNA: TGTGCCAGCAGTCGCGACAGGGATGAAGAAAAACTGTTTTTT.

V gene TRBV3-1 (or the pseudogene TRBV3-2) combines with J gene TRBJ1-3, with D perhaps matching TRBD1 (6 bases). The length of the CDR3 is 15 residues. V was clipped by 4 bases and J by 0 bases, with 10 bases between them. Germline CDR1 reads LGHDT; CDR2 reads YNNKEL (reference sequence). The CDR3 is CASSPRGYSGNTIYF. In DNA form, the CDR3 reads TGTGCCAGCAGCCCGAGGGGGTACTCTGGAAACACCATATATTTT.

This clone was detected a few times. The gene calls are TRBV9 and TRBJ2-2, with D possibly being TRBD1 or TRBD2 (5 bases each). The CDR3 is made up of 14 amino acids. V gave up 2 bases and J gave up 0 bases, with 5 bases separating them. CDR1 is SGDLS and CDR2 is YYNGEE in the germline V gene. The CDR3 loop is CASSVGPNTGELFF. DNA for the CDR3: TGTGCCAGCAGCGTGGGACCGAACACCGGGGAGCTGTTTTTT.